The 15 T cell receptor beta chains below all came from one sample that was sequenced in a study of molecular identifiers for immune sequencing clone quantification. TCRdb re-called the PCR reads through MiXCR, storing one row per CDR3 protein. The table lists about 640,000 distinct CDR3 sequences, 20% of them singletons. Sequencing was done on a sample of naive CD8+ T cells from blood, with Jurkat cell RNA spiked in. The subset is: FACS-sorted CD8+CD4-CCR7+CD45RA+ naive T cells. These receptors all come from a human donor in good health. Some libraries in this study had Jurkat cell RNA spiked in.

This clonotype has a count of ten or more. This chain connects TRBV9 to TRBJ2-3, with 9 bases aligning to TRBD2. V was pared by 4 bases and J by 3 bases, with 12 bases of the junction left unmatched. Per germline, CDR1 SGDLS and CDR2 YYNGEE. The CDR3 is 17 residues long. CDR3 loop: CASSSSGATLWTDTQYF. The CDR3 nucleotides read TGTGCCAGCAGCTCTAGCGGGGCCACCCTATGGACAGATACGCAGTATTTT. Full variable domain (rest looked up from reference TRBV9 and TRBJ2-3): DSGVTQTPKHLITATGQRVTLRCSPRSGDLSVYWYQQSLDQGLQFLIQYYNGEERAKGNILERFSAQQFPDLHSELNLSSLELGDSALYFCASSSSGATLWTDTQYFGPGTRLTVL.

The chain employs TRBV27 and TRBJ2-7, with TRBD2 as a possible D gene (7 bases). This CDR3 is built from 14 residues. Between the trimmed V and J ends, which lost 5 bases and 2 bases, there was a span of 13 bases. Germline V lookup: CDR1 MNHEY, CDR2 SMNVEV (reference sequence). The CDR3, as DNA: TGTGCCAGCAGTGGGGGCGGGGGTCCCTACGAGCAGTACTTC. Amino acid sequence: CASSGGGGPYEQYF.

With respect to this clonotype: With a much larger clone just one base away, this may be a read error. V and J are TRBV12-3 or TRBV12-4 and TRBJ1-1; D remains unclear. Trimming removed 8 bases at V and 0 bases at J, with 16 bases between. CDR3 length equals 15 residues. The CDR3 DNA follows: TGTGCCAGCGGTCTAGGGTATGGATTGAACACTGAAGCTTTCTTT. It is translated as CASGLGYGLNTEAFF.

This clonotype was observed a handful of times. A much larger clone lies a single base off, so this may be a read error. The V call is TRBV7-2, the J call TRBJ1-6, with D possibly being TRBD1 (5 bases). This CDR3 comprises 15 residues. CDR1 SGHTA and CDR2 FQGNSA come from the germline V gene. This CDR3 is CASSLGQHYNSPPHF. CDR3 in DNA: TGTGCCAGCAGCTTAGGACAGCACTATAATTCACCCCCCCACTTT.

This clonotype was seen repeatedly, ten times or more. One junction end disagrees with the germline gene, perhaps due to a read error. V and J are TRBV27 and TRBJ2-7, with a weak D call TRBD1 (6 bases). CDR1 is MNHEY and CDR2 is SMNVEV in the germline V gene (reference sequence). CDR3 length equals 14 residues. The CDR3 DNA sequence: TGCGCCAGCAGCCCCCCTGGACAGCTCTACGAGCAGTACTTC. Amino acids: CASSPPGQLYEQYF.

This clonotype was recorded many times. The rearrangement uses TRBV20-1 and TRBJ2-7, with D uncertain. The CDR3 length is 13 residues. The germline V gene has CDR1 DFQATT and CDR2 SNEGSKA (reference sequence). V lost 0 bases to trimming and J lost 3 bases, with 9 bases between them. The CDR3 DNA reads as TGCAGTGCTAGAGATGAGACCGACTACGAGCAGTACTTC. Translating gives CSARDETDYEQYF.

The rearrangement joins TRBV29-1 to TRBJ2-7; D not certain. The ends were cut back, 4 bases at V and 2 bases at J, with 9 bases in the middle. CDR3 length: 12 residues. The germline CDR1 and CDR2 sequences are SQVTM and ANQGSEA. The CDR3 spells CSVGDTPYEQYF. CDR3 bases: TGCAGCGTTGGAGACACACCCTACGAGCAGTACTTC.

Concerning this clonotype: At one end the junction does not follow the germline gene, possibly because of a read error. This chain joins TRBV5-5 and TRBJ1-1; D unresolved. Germline V CDR1 and CDR2: SGHKS, YYEKEE (reference sequence). The CDR3 length is 15 residues. This CDR3 reads CAGSLGSVMNTEAFF. The CDR3 coding sequence is TGTGCCGGCAGCTTGGGTTCAGTAATGAACACTGAAGCTTTCTTT.

This rearrangement joins TRBV9 to TRBJ2-7, with TRBD2 matching over 9 bases. J was trimmed by 4 bases and V by 2 bases; bases with no gene match: 10. The CDR3 is 16 amino acids. The germline V gene encodes CDR1 SGDLS and CDR2 YYNGEE. The CDR3 coding sequence is TGTGCCAGCAGCGTTTCTGGCGGGGGGGCTATATACGAGCAGTACTTC. Residues: CASSVSGGGAIYEQYF.

This clonotype has a count of ten or more. The rearrangement joins TRBV7-9 to TRBJ2-5; D gene unclear. This CDR3 is 13 amino acids long. Per the germline V gene, CDR1 is SEHNR and CDR2 is FQNEAQ (reference sequence). The V end lost 5 bases, the J end lost 5 bases, and 12 bases lay between the germline ends. The CDR3 loop is CASSLPSAETQYF. Here the CDR3 DNA reads TGTGCCAGCAGCCTACCTTCCGCGGAGACCCAGTACTTC. Drawing the rest from reference TRBV7-9 and TRBJ2-5, the complete variable domain is DTGVSQNPRHKITKRGQNVTFRCDPISEHNRLYWYRQTLGQGPEFLTYFQNEAQLEKSRLLSDRFSAERPKGSFSTLEIQRTEQGDSAMYLCASSLPSAETQYFGPGTRLLVL.

This clonotype has at least ten counts. The J gene is TRBJ2-5, the V gene TRBV12-3 or TRBV12-4; TRBD1 might be the D (5 bases). The CDR3 has 16 residues. V shed 8 bases and J shed 5 bases, with 24 bases lying between them. CDR3 coding DNA: TGTGCCAGCTGCCGAATTAGGGGCCCTGAGGAGGAGACCCAGTACTTC. Its protein is CASCRIRGPEEETQYF.

With regard to this clonotype: This may stem from a read error, because a much larger clone lies one nucleotide away. The chain carries TRBV5-6 and TRBJ1-1; 9 bases are shared with TRBD1. V dropped 6 bases and J dropped 0; count of bases not matched to a gene: 15. The CDR3 consists of 18 residues. CDR1 SGHDT and CDR2 YYEEEE come from the germline V gene. This CDR3 is CASNQTWDRVGMNTEAFF. The CDR3 coding sequence is TGTGCCAGCAACCAAACCTGGGACAGGGTAGGGATGAACACTGAAGCTTTCTTT.

This clonotype was recorded a few times. A single base separates this from a much larger clone, so it may be a read error. V and J are TRBV6-5 and TRBJ2-3, with 8 bases matching TRBD2. The V gene end was trimmed by 5 bases and the J gene end by 15 bases; junction bases not matched to a gene: 10. CDR1 MNHEY and CDR2 SVGAGI come from the germline V gene. The CDR3 spans 12 residues. CDR3 nucleotides: TGTGCCAGCAGTAAAGACGGGAGGGCCCTTTATTTT. It encodes CASSKDGRALYF.

This clonotype was detected many times. V is TRBV28 and J is TRBJ2-7; D is ambiguous. The V end lost 8 bases, the J end lost 4 bases, and 15 bases lay between the germline ends. The CDR3 spans 13 residues. Germline V lookup: CDR1 MDHEN, CDR2 SYDVKM. CDR3 amino acids: CASQAPGWYEQYF. CDR3 coding DNA: TGTGCCAGCCAGGCCCCTGGGTGGTACGAGCAGTACTTC.

This clonotype was detected many times. The chain combines TRBV12-3 or TRBV12-4 with TRBJ2-7, with 13 bases aligning to TRBD2. The CDR3 consists of 15 residues. V lost 6 bases, J lost 4 bases, and 6 bases stayed unmatched. CDR3 residues: CASSHPTSGRYEQYF. DNA of the CDR3: TGTGCCAGCAGCCATCCGACTAGCGGGAGGTACGAGCAGTACTTC.